This note documents a single T cell receptor (beta chain) sequence. The target of this receptor is not known. No clone much larger than this one lies a single base away; base qualities are absent. Single viable CD3+CD4+CD8-CD45RO+ cells were sorted as memory CD4+ T cells on a FACSAria II. To determine CMV serostatus, a Roche Elecsys assay was used that detects serum IgG against CMV pp150, pp28, p38 and p52. Once the samples were thawed, total CD4+ T cells were enriched through positive selection using CD4 magnetic microbeads. The samples came from a different study that was designed specifically to examine the CD4+ T cell memory repertoire. Peripheral blood mononuclear cells were isolated and cryopreserved following standard operating procedures; serum was stored at -80 °C. The staining relied on CD3-PerCP (BW264/56), CD4-APC (RPA-T4), CD45RO-PE (UCHT1) and CD8-Pacific Orange (3B5) antibodies, and Sytox blue was used to exclude non-viable cells.

From the cysteine through the phenylalanine, the CDR3 covers 15 amino acids. Only CDR3 DNA remains: 45 bases, in frame from the first base. V sheds 4 bases and J sheds 0 bases, leaving 11 bases between their ends. From the germline V gene (reference sequence), CDR1 is SGHNT and CDR2 is YYREEE. The data belong to a study of memory CD4+ T cells and cytomegalovirus serostatus (dated by TCRdb to the late 2010s). For the wider study: The cohort included around 33 healthy adults from Belgium, of whom 9 were CMV seropositive and approximately 25 were CMV seronegative. The study sequenced CD4+ memory TCRbeta repertoires of a Belgian cohort with known cytomegalovirus serostatus to replicate a published TCR-based CMV serostatus classifier.

Beyond this particular receptor, the publication reports: For CMV serostatus prediction, a median bootstrapped AUC of roughly 0.94 was reached with the original framework, and a median bootstrapped AUC of around 0.89 was reached with a US-trained random forest. The results were interpreted as suggesting that the CMV-associated TCR signature is largely present in the CD4+ memory repertoire. Among the roughly 160 previously reported CMV-associated TCRbeta sequences, 60 to 70 showed up in the CD4+ memory repertoires, with each one found in between one and five individuals. On the Belgian cohort, the classifier based on the original framework reached a median bootstrapped AUC of 0.95, with a 95% CI of 0.76-1.00. Only CD4+CD45RO+ memory cells were sequenced, in contrast to the original study, in which naive and memory CD4+ and CD8+ populations were covered.

Genomic DNA was extracted from sorted cells with the Quick-DNA Microprep Kit. Amplification of TCRbeta DNA was done with the immunoSEQ hsTCRbeta kit, following the protocol from the manufacturer. TCRbeta libraries were sequenced on an Illumina MiSeq instrument. On the authors' methods: Removing out-of-frame sequences left a few million distinct TCRbeta sequences, an average of approximately 61,000 per individual. Two values were used to score each individual: the count of under 200 previously reported CMV-associated TCRbeta sequences and the total count of productive distinct TCRbeta sequences. A beta-binomial model was reimplemented in Python, and random forests from scikit-learn, run with default parameters, were trained on data from the US cohort. On the Belgian cohort, classifier performance was reported as the median AUC, along with percentile confidence intervals, across 10,000 bootstrap iterations. In its TCRdb copy, this immuneACCESS table keeps in-frame sequences only and misses some clones. Where compared with another copy, unresolved V genes explain less than half of these, and the others have no known cause. V and J calls and clone size are those listed in that table; D and trimming were worked out from the DNA. A total of about 42,000 clones appear in this sample, around 80% of them only once. The ten largest clones capture 0.94% of the sample.

The sample taken for sequencing was memory CD4+ T cells from blood. The sequence links TRBV5-4 to TRBJ1-3; perhaps TRBD1 is the D gene, with 5 bases matching. The receptor comes from an adult in good health and CMV-seronegative. At the DNA level, the sequence is TGTGCCAGCAGCCGGGACGCCGGCTCTGGAAACACCATATATTTT. Its coded protein is CASSRDAGSGNTIYF.